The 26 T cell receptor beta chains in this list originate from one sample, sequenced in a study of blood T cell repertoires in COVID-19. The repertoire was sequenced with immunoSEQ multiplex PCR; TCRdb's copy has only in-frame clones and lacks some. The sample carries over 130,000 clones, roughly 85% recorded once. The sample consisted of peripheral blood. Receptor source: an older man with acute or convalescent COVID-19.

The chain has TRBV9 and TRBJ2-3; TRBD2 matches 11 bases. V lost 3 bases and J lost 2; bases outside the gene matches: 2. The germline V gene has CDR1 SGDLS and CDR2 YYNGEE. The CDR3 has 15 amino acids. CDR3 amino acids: CASSGSGRATDTQYF. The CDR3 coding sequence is TGTGCCAGCAGCGGTAGCGGGAGGGCCACAGATACGCAGTATTTT.

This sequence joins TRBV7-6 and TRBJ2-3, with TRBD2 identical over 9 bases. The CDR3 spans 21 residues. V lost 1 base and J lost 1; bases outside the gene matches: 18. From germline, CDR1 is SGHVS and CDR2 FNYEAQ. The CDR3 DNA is TGTGCCAGCAGCTTAGAGAAATGGACTAGCGAGGTCCGACCGGGCACAGATACGCAGTATTTT. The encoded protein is CASSLEKWTSEVRPGTDTQYF.

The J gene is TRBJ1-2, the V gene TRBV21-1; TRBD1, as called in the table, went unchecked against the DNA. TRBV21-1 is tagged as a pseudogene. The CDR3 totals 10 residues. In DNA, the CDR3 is TGTGCCAGCAGCCCCCAGGGCTACACCTTC. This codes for CASSPQGYTF.

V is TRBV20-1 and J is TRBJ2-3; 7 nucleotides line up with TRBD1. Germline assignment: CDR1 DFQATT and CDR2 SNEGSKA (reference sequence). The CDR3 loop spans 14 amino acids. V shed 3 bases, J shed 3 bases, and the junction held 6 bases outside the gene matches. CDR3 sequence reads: CSASTGQRTDTQYF. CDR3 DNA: TGCAGTGCTAGTACGGGACAGCGGACAGATACGCAGTATTTT.

The chain's CDR3 is CASSRQGRENTEAFF. As DNA, the CDR3 is TGTGCCAGCAGCAGACAGGGGAGAGAGAACACTGAAGCTTTCTTT. V gene TRBV5-4 combines with J gene TRBJ1-1; TRBD1 agrees at 8 bases. The germline V gene has CDR1 SGHNT and CDR2 YYREEE (reference sequence). The V gene end was trimmed by 4 bases and the J gene end by 1 base; junction bases not matched to a gene: 6. This CDR3 is 15 amino acids long.

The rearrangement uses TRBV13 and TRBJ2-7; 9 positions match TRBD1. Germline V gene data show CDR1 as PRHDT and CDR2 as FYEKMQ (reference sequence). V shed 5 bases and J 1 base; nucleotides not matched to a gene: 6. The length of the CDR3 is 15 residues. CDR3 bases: TGTGCCAGCAGCCCTCGGACAGGGGTATCCTACGAGCAGTACTTC. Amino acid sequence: CASSPRTGVSYEQYF.

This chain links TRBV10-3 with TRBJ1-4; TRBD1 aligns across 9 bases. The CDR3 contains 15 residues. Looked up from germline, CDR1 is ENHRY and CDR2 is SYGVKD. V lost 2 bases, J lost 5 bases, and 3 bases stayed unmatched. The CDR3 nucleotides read TGTGCCATCAGTGAGACAGACAGGGGGAATGAAAAACTGTTTTTT. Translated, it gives CAISETDRGNEKLFF.

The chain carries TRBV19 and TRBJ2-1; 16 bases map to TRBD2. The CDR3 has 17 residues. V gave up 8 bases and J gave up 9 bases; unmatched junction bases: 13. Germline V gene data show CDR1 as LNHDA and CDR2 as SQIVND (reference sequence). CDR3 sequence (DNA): TGTGCCAGTGCGCCGGGACTAGCGGGAGGGCCGAACGGTGAGCAGTTCTTC. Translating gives CASAPGLAGGPNGEQFF.

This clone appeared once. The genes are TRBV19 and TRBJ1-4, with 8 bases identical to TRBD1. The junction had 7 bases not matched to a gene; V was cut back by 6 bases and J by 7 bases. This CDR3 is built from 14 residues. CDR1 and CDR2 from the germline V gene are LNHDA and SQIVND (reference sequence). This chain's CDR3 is CASRKDRVSEKLFF. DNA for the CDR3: TGTGCCAGTAGAAAGGACAGGGTTTCTGAAAAACTGTTTTTT.

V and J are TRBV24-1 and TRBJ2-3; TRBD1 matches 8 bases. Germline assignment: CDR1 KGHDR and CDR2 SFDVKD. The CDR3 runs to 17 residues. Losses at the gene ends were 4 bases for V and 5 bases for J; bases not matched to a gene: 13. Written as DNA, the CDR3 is TGTGCCACCAGTGAGGTTGGACAGGGAGAAATGGGAGATACGCAGTATTTT. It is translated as CATSEVGQGEMGDTQYF.

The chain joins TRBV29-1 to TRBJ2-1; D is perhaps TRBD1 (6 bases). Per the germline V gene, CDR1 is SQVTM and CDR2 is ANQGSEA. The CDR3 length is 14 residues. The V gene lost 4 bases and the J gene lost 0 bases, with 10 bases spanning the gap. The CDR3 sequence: CSVGTASSYNEQFF. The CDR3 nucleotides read TGCAGCGTTGGGACAGCGAGCTCCTACAATGAGCAGTTCTTC.

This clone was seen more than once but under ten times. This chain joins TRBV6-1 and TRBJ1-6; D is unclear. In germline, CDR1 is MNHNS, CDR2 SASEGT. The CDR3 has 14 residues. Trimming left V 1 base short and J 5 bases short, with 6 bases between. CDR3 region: CASSEDPDNSPLHF. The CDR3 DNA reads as TGTGCCAGCAGTGAAGATCCAGATAATTCACCCCTCCACTTT.

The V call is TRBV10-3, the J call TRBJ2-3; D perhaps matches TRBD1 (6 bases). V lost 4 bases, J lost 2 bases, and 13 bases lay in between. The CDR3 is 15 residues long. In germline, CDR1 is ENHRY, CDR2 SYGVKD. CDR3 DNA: TGTGCCATCAGTGGGGGACACGACGACACAGATACGCAGTATTTT. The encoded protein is CAISGGHDDTDTQYF.

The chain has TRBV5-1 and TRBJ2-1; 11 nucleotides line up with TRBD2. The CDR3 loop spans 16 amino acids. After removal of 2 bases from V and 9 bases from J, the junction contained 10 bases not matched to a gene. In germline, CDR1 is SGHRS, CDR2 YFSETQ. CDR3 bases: TGCGCCAGCAGCTTTATAACTAGCGGGAGTCAGGGTGAGCAGTTCTTC. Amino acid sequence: CASSFITSGSQGEQFF.

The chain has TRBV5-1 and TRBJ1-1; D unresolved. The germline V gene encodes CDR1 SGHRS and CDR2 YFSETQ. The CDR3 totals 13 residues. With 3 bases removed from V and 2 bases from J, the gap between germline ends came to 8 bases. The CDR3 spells CASSSQLNTEAFF. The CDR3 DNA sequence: TGCGCCAGCAGCTCGCAACTAAACACTGAAGCTTTCTTT. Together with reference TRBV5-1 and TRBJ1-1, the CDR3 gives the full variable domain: KAGVTQTPRYLIKTRGQQVTLSCSPISGHRSVSWYQQTPGQGLQFLFEYFSETQRNKGNFPGRFSGRQFSNSRSEMNVSTLELGDSALYLCASSSQLNTEAFFGQGTRLTVV.

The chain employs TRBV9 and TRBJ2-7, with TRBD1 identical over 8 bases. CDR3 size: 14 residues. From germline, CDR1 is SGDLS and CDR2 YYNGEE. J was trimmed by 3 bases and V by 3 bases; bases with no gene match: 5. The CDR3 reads CASSAPGQVYEQYF. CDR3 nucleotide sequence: TGTGCCAGCAGCGCCCCGGGACAGGTCTACGAGCAGTACTTC. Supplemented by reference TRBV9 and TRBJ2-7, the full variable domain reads DSGVTQTPKHLITATGQRVTLRCSPRSGDLSVYWYQQSLDQGLQFLIQYYNGEERAKGNILERFSAQQFPDLHSELNLSSLELGDSALYFCASSAPGQVYEQYFGPGTRLTVT.

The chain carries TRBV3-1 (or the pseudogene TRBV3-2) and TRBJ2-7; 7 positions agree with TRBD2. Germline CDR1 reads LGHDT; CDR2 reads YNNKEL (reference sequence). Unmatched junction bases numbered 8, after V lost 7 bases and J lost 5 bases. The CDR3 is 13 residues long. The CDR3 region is CASIGGGFHEQYF. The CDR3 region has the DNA TGTGCCAGCATTGGGGGGGGGTTTCACGAGCAGTACTTC.

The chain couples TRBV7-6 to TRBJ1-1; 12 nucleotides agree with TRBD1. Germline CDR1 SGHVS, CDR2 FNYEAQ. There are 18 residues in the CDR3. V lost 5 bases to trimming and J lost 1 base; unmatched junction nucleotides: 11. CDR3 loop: CASSPRAGTGGQNTEAFF. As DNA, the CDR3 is TGTGCCAGCAGCCCGAGAGCCGGGACAGGGGGCCAGAACACTGAAGCTTTCTTT.

The CDR3 here is CASSVGQGATDTQYF. In DNA, the CDR3 is TGTGCCAGCAGTGTCGGGCAGGGGGCGACAGATACGCAGTATTTT. The rearrangement joins TRBV2 to TRBJ2-3; 8 nucleotides line up with TRBD1. Losses at the gene ends were 4 bases for V and 3 bases for J; bases not matched to a gene: 6. This CDR3 is built from 15 residues. Germline V CDR1 and CDR2: SNHLY, FYNNEI.

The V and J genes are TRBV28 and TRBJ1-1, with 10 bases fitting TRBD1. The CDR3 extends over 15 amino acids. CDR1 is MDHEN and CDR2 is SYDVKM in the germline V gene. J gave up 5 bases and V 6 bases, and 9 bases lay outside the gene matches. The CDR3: CASSPRTGGGTEAFF. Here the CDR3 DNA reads TGTGCCAGCAGCCCGAGGACAGGGGGGGGAACTGAAGCTTTCTTT.

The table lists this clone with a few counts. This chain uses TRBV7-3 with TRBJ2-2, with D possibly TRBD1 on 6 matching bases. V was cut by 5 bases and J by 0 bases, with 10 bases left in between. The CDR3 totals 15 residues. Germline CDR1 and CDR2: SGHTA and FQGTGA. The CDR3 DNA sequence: TGTGCCAGCAGCGCCACAGGGACGAACACCGGGGAGCTGTTTTTT. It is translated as CASSATGTNTGELFF. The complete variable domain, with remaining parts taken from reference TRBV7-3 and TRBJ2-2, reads GAGVSQTPSNKVTEKGKYVELRCDPISGHTALYWYRQSLGQGPEFLIYFQGTGAADDSGLPNDRFFAVRPEGSVSTLKIQRTERGDSAVYLCASSATGTNTGELFFGEGSRLTVL.

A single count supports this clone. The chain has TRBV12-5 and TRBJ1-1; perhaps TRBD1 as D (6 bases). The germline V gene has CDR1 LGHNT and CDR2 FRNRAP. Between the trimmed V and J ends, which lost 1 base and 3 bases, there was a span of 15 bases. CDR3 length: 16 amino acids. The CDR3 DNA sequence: TGTGCTAGTGGTTTGGACAGGGCCCCTCGGGACACTGAAGCTTTCTTT. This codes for CASGLDRAPRDTEAFF.

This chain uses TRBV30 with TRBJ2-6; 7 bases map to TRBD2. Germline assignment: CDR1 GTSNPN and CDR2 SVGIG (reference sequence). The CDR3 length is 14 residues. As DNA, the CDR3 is TGTGCTGCGGGGGACGTCTCTGGGGCCAACGTCCTGACTTTC. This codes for CAAGDVSGANVLTF.

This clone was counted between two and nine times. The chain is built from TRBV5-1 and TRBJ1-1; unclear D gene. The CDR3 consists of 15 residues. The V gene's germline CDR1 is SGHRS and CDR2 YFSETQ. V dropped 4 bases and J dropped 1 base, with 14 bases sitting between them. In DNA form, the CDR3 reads TGCGCCAGCAGCCTGGAACAAATCCGGAACACTGAAGCTTTCTTT. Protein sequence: CASSLEQIRNTEAFF.

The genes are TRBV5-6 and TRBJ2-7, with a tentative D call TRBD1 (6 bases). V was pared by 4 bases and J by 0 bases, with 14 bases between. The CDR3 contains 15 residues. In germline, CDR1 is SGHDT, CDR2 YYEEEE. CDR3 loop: CASSPTGKSSYEQYF. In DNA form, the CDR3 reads TGTGCCAGCAGCCCAACAGGGAAGAGCTCCTACGAGCAGTACTTC.

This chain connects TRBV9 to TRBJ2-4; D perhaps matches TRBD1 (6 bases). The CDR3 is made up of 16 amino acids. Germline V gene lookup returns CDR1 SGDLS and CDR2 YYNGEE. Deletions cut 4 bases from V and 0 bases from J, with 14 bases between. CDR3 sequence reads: CASSPRQDLAKNIQYF. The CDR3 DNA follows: TGTGCCAGCAGCCCCCGACAGGACTTAGCCAAAAACATTCAGTACTTC.